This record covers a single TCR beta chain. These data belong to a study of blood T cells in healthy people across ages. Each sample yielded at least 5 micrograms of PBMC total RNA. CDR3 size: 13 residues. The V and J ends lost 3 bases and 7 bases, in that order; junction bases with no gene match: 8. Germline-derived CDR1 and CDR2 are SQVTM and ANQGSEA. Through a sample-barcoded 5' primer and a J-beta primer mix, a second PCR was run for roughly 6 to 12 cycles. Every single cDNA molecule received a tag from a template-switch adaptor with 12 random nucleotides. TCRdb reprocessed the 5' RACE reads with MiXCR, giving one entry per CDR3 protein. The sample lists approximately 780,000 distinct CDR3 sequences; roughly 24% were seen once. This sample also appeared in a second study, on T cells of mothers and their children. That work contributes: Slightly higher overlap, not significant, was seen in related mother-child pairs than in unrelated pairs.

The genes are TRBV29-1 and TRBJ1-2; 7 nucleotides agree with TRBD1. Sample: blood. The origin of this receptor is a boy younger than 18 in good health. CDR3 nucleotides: TGCAGCGTTGACGGGACAGAATCGTTTGGCTACACCTTC. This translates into CSVDGTESFGYTF.